Each of the 2 T cell receptor beta chains below was sequenced from the same sample in a study of early T cells in non-severe SARS-CoV-2 infection. TCRdb itself ran the 5' RACE reads through MiXCR, one entry per CDR3 protein. The sample has about 130,000 distinct CDR3 sequences, more than 13% seen once. Material for sequencing was whole blood. Every receptor here comes from an adult who was a healthcare worker with PCR-confirmed SARS-CoV-2 infection or an uninfected control (not recorded which).

The V and J genes are TRBV4-1 and TRBJ1-2; D uncertain. Trimming removed 4 bases at V and 5 bases at J, with 17 bases between. The CDR3 totals 15 residues. Germline lookup yields CDR1 MGHRA and CDR2 YSYEKL. CDR3 nucleotide sequence: TGCGCCAGCAGCCCCCTCCTACGGGTTGAGTATGGCTACACCTTC. Protein: CASSPLLRVEYGYTF.

This clonotype has more than one count but fewer than ten. CDR3 nucleotides: TGCAGTGCTAGCCCCGCGGGACAGGGGGATTCACCCCTCCACTTT. The encoded protein is CSASPAGQGDSPLHF. The chain combines TRBV20-1 with TRBJ1-6; 11 nucleotides match TRBD1. Germline CDR1 reads DFQATT; CDR2 reads SNEGSKA (reference sequence). The CDR3 has 15 residues. The V segment lost 3 bases and the J segment 8 bases; nucleotides outside the gene matches: 6.